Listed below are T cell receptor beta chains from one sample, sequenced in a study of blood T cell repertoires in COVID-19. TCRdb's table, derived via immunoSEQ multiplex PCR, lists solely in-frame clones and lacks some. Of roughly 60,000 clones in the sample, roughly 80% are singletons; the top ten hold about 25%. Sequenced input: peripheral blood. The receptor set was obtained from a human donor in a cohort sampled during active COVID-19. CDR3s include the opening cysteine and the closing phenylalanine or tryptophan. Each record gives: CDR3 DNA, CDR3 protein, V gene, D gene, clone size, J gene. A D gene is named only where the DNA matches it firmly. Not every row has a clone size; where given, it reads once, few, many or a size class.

cdr3_nt: TGCGCCAGCCGGACAGGGGGAGGGACTGAAGCTTTCTTT; cdr3_aa: CASRTGGGTEAFF; v_call: TRBV5-1; d_call: TRBD1; clone_size: .; j_call: TRBJ1-1
cdr3_nt: TGTGCCAGAAGCTTTAAAGGGGAAGGGCCTGAAGCTTTCTTT; cdr3_aa: CARSFKGEGPEAFF; v_call: TRBV5-3; d_call: .; clone_size: .; j_call: TRBJ1-1
cdr3_nt: TGTGCCAGCAGCCAAACTAGCGGGGGGGCCGTCGGCACAGATACGCAGTATTTT; cdr3_aa: CASSQTSGGAVGTDTQYF; v_call: TRBV4-2; d_call: TRBD2; clone_size: .; j_call: TRBJ2-3
cdr3_nt: TGTGCCATCAGTGAGGAGGAGCCCTATGGCTACACCTTC; cdr3_aa: CAISEEEPYGYTF; v_call: TRBV10-3; d_call: .; clone_size: few; j_call: TRBJ1-2
cdr3_nt: TGTGCCAGCAGCCAAGCCGGCGGTGTAGTTGATGAGCAGTTCTTC; cdr3_aa: CASSQAGGVVDEQFF; v_call: TRBV14; d_call: .; clone_size: .; j_call: TRBJ2-1
cdr3_nt: TGTGCCAGCAGTGAGGCTAGCGGGTCTTACAATGAGCAGTTCTTC; cdr3_aa: CASSEASGSYNEQFF; v_call: TRBV2; d_call: TRBD2; clone_size: few; j_call: TRBJ2-1
cdr3_nt: TGTGCCAGCTCTCCCGGACGGGGAACTAATGAAAAACTGTTTTTT; cdr3_aa: CASSPGRGTNEKLFF; v_call: TRBV10-3; d_call: .; clone_size: .; j_call: TRBJ1-4
cdr3_nt: TGTGCCAGCAGCCAAGAACCAGGGGTTTTGCAGTACTTC; cdr3_aa: CASSQEPGVLQYF; v_call: TRBV3-1/TRBV3-2; d_call: .; clone_size: .; j_call: TRBJ2-7
cdr3_nt: TGCGCCAGCAGCTTGTTTCCTAGCGGGAGTTTTTCTGGGGCCAACGTCCTGACTTTC; cdr3_aa: CASSLFPSGSFSGANVLTF; v_call: TRBV5-1; d_call: TRBD2; clone_size: .; j_call: TRBJ2-6
cdr3_nt: TGTGCCAGTAGTATCCGCCAGGTCTATAATGAAAAACTGTTTTTT; cdr3_aa: CASSIRQVYNEKLFF; v_call: TRBV19; d_call: .; clone_size: once; j_call: TRBJ1-4
cdr3_nt: TGTGCCAGCAGCTTAGCGCAGGGGGCCCACATGAACACTGAAGCTTTCTTT; cdr3_aa: CASSLAQGAHMNTEAFF; v_call: TRBV13; d_call: TRBD1; clone_size: .; j_call: TRBJ1-1
cdr3_nt: TGCGCCAGCAGCTTACAGGGCCTACAAGTCACTGAAGCTTTCTTT; cdr3_aa: CASSLQGLQVTEAFF; v_call: TRBV5-1; d_call: .; clone_size: .; j_call: TRBJ1-1
cdr3_nt: TGTGCCAGCAGGGCGGACTTTTTCGGAGGTCAGCCCCAGCATTTT; cdr3_aa: CASRADFFGGQPQHF; v_call: TRBV6-5; d_call: .; clone_size: .; j_call: TRBJ1-5
cdr3_nt: TGTGCCAGCAGCTCCCCCCGGACAGCTCCCTCCTACGAGCAGTACTTC; cdr3_aa: CASSSPRTAPSYEQYF; v_call: TRBV11-3; d_call: .; clone_size: .; j_call: TRBJ2-7
cdr3_nt: TGCGCCAGCAGCTTAGGACAGGGGCAAGAGACCCAGTACTTC; cdr3_aa: CASSLGQGQETQYF; v_call: TRBV5-1; d_call: TRBD1; clone_size: .; j_call: TRBJ2-5
cdr3_nt: TGTGCCAGCAGCCCACTCTTGGTGGGGCTGGAGCAGTACTTC; cdr3_aa: CASSPLLVGLEQYF; v_call: TRBV7-9; d_call: .; clone_size: .; j_call: TRBJ2-7
cdr3_nt: TGTGCCAGCAGGTTGGGGACAGGGGTTGGCTACACCTTC; cdr3_aa: CASRLGTGVGYTF; v_call: TRBV6-5; d_call: TRBD1; clone_size: .; j_call: TRBJ1-2
cdr3_nt: TGTGCCAGCAGTCGGGACAGTCCTAACTATGGCTACACCTTC; cdr3_aa: CASSRDSPNYGYTF; v_call: TRBV7-2; d_call: TRBD1; clone_size: .; j_call: TRBJ1-2
cdr3_nt: TGTGCCAGCAGCTTAGCCTGGGACAGTAACTACGAGCAGTACTTC; cdr3_aa: CASSLAWDSNYEQYF; v_call: TRBV7-8; d_call: TRBD1; clone_size: .; j_call: TRBJ2-7
cdr3_nt: TGTGCCAGCAGCACCCGACAGGGGAACTATGGAGAGACCCAGTACTTC; cdr3_aa: CASSTRQGNYGETQYF; v_call: TRBV11-2; d_call: TRBD1; clone_size: .; j_call: TRBJ2-5
cdr3_nt: TGCGCCAGCAGCTCAGAGGCGTTGGCCGGGGAGCTGTTTTTT; cdr3_aa: CASSSEALAGELFF; v_call: TRBV5-1; d_call: .; clone_size: .; j_call: TRBJ2-2
cdr3_nt: TGTGCCAGCAGCTTAATGGGGACAGACCAAGAGACCCAGTACTTC; cdr3_aa: CASSLMGTDQETQYF; v_call: TRBV7-3; d_call: TRBD1; clone_size: .; j_call: TRBJ2-5